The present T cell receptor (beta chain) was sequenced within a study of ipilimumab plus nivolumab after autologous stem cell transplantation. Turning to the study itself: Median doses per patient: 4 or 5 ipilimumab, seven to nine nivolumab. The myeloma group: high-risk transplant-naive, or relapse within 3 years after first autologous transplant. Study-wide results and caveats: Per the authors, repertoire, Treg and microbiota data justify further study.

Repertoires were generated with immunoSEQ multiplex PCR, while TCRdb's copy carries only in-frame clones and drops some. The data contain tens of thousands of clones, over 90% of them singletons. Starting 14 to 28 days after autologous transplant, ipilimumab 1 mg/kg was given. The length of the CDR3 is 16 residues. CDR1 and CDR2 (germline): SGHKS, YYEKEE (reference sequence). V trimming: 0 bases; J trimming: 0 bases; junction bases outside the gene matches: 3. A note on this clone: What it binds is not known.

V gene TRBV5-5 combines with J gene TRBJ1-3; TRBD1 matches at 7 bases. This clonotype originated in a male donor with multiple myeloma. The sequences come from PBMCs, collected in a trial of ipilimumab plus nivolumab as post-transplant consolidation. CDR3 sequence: CASSLVGQDSGNTIYF. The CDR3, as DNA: TGTGCCAGCAGCTTGGTCGGACAGGACTCTGGAAACACCATATATTTT. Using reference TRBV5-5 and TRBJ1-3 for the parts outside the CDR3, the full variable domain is DAGVTQSPTHLIKTRGQQVTLRCSPISGHKSVSWYQQVLGQGPQFIFQYYEKEERGRGNFPDRFSARQFPNYSSELNVNALLLGDSALYLCASSLVGQDSGNTIYFGEGSWLTVV.